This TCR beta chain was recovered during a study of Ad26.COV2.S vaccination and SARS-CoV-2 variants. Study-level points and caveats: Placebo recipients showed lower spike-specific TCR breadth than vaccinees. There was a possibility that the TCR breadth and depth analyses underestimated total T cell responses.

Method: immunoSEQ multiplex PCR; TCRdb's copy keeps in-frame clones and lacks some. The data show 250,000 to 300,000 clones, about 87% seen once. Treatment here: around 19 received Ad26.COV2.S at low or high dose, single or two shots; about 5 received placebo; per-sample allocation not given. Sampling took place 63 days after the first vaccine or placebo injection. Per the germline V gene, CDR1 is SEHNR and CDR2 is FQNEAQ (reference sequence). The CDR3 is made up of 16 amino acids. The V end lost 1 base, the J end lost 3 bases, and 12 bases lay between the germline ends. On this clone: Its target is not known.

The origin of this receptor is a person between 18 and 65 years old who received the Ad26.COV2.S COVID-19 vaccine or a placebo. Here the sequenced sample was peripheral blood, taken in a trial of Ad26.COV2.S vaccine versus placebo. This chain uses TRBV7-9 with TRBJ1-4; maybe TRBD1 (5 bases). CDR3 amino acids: CASSLGSAGPNEKLFF. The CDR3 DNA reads TGTGCCAGCAGCTTAGGGAGTGCGGGGCCTAATGAAAAACTGTTTTTT.